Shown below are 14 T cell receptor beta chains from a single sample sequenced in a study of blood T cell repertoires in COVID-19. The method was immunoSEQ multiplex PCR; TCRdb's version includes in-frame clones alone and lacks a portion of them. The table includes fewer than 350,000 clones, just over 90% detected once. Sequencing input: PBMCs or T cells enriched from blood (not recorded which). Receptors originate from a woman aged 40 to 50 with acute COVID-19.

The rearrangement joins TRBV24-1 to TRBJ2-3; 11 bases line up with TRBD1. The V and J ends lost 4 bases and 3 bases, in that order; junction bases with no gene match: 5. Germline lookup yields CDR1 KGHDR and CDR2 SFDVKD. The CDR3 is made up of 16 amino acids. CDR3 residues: CATSDPGQGGTDTQYF. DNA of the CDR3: TGTGCCACCAGTGACCCGGGACAGGGGGGGACAGATACGCAGTATTTT.

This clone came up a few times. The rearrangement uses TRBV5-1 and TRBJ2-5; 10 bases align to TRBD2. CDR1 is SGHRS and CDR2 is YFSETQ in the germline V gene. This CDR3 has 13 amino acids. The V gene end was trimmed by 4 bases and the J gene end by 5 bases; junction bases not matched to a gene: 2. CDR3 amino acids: CASSGTSEETQYF. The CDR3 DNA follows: TGCGCCAGCAGCGGGACTAGCGAGGAGACCCAGTACTTC.

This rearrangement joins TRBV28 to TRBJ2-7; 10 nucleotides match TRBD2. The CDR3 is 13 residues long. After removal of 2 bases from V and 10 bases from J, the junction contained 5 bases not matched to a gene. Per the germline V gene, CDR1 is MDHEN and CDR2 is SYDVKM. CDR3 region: CASSLTSGTVQYF. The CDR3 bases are TGTGCCAGCAGTTTAACTAGCGGGACCGTTCAGTACTTC.

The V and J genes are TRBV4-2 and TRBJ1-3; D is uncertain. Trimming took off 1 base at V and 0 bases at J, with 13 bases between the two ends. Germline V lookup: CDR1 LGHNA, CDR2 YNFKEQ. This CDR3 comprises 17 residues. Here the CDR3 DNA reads TGTGCCAGCAGCCAAGCGGGAGGGATGATCTCTGGAAACACCATATATTTT. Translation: CASSQAGGMISGNTIYF.

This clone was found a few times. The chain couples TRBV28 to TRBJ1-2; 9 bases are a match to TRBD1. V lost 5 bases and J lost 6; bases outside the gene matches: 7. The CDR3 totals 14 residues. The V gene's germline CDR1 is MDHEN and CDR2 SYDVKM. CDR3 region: CASSPPGQGHGYTF. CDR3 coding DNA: TGTGCCAGCAGTCCGCCGGGACAGGGACATGGCTACACCTTC.

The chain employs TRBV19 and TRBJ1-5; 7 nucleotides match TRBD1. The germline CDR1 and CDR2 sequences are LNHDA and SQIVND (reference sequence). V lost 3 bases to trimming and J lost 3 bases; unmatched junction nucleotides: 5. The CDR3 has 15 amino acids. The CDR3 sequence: CASSIQTGLNQPQHF. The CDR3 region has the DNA TGTGCCAGTAGTATCCAGACAGGGCTCAATCAGCCCCAGCATTTT.

The CDR3 loop is CASSPGQYTEAFF. The DNA of the CDR3 is TGTGCCAGCTCGCCCGGACAGTACACTGAAGCTTTCTTT. This chain connects TRBV18 to TRBJ1-1; possibly TRBD1 for D (6 bases). Trimming took off 6 bases at V and 3 bases at J, with 11 bases between the two ends. The CDR3 has 13 amino acids. The germline V gene has CDR1 KGHSH and CDR2 LQKENI.

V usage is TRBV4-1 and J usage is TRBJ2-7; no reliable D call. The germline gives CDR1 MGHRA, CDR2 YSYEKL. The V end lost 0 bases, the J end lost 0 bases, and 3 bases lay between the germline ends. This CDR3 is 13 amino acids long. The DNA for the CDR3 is TGCGCCAGCAGCCAAGACAACTCCTACGAGCAGTACTTC. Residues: CASSQDNSYEQYF.

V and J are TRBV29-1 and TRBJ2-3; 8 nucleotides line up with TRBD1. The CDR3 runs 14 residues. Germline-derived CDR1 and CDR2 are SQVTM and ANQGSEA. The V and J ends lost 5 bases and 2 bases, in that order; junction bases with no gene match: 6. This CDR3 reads CSVHRQGSTDTQYF. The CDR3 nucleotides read TGCAGCGTTCATAGACAGGGGTCCACAGATACGCAGTATTTT.

Here the CDR3 DNA reads TGTGCCAGCAGCTCCACGGGGGGTGATACGCAGTATTTT. It specifies CASSSTGGDTQYF. The chain uses TRBV7-2 and TRBJ2-3, with TRBD2 identical over 7 bases. J was trimmed by 6 bases and V by 4 bases; bases with no gene match: 4. In germline, CDR1 is SGHTA, CDR2 FQGNSA. This CDR3 region has 13 residues. Complete variable domain (other parts from reference TRBV7-2 and TRBJ2-3): GAGVSQSPSNKVTEKGKDVELRCDPISGHTALYWYRQSLGQGLEFLIYFQGNSAPDKSGLPSDRFSAERTGGSVSTLTIQRTQQEDSAVYLCASSSTGGDTQYFGPGTRLTVL.

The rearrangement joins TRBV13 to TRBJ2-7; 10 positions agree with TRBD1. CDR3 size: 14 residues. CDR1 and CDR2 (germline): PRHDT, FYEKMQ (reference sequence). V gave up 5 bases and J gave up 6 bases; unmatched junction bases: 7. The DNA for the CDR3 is TGTGCCAGCAGCCCAGGGACAGGGGTGGTCGAGCAGTACTTC. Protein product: CASSPGTGVVEQYF.

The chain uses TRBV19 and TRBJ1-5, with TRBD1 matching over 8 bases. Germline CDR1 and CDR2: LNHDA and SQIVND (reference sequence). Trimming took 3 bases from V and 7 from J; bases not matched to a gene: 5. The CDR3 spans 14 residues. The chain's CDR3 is CASSIEQGGQPQHF. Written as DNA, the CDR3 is TGTGCCAGTAGTATCGAACAGGGGGGCCAGCCCCAGCATTTT.

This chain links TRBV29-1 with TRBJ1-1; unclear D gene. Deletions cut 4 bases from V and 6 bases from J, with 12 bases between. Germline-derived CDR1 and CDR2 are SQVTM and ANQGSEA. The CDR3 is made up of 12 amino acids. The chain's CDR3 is CSVVKQTAEAFF. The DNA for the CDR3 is TGCAGCGTTGTAAAACAGACGGCTGAAGCTTTCTTT.

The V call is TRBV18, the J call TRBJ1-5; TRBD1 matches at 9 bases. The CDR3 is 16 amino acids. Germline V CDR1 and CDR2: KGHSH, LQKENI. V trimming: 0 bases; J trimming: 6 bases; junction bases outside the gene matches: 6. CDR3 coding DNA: TGTGCCAGCTCACCACCGGGACAGGGAGGCAGTCAGCCCCAGCATTTT. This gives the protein CASSPPGQGGSQPQHF. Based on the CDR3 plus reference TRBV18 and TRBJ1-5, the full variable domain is NAGVMQNPRHLVRRRGQEARLRCSPMKGHSHVYWYRQLPEEGLKFMVYLQKENIIDESGMPKERFSAEFPKEGPSILRIQQVVRGDSAAYFCASSPPGQGGSQPQHFGDGTRLSIL.